One and the same sample provided the 6 T cell receptor beta chains below, sequenced in a study of blood T cells in healthy people across ages. The authors ran a second PCR of 7 to 11 cycles using a sample-barcoded 5' primer and a J-beta primer mix. A single record per CDR3 protein comes from TCRdb applying MiXCR to the 5' RACE reads. The sample lists roughly 800,000 distinct CDR3 sequences; 53% were seen once. Specimen: blood. All receptors come from a man older than 75 in good health.

The chain carries TRBV5-1 and TRBJ1-1; D call uncertain. The germline V gene encodes CDR1 SGHRS and CDR2 YFSETQ. Trimming cost V 1 base and J 7 bases, with 17 bases left between them. This CDR3 comprises 15 residues. In nucleotides, the CDR3 is TGCGCCAGCAGCTTGAATTTCGCAGGCAATTTTGAAGCTTTCTTT. This codes for CASSLNFAGNFEAFF.

This clonotype showed up just a few times. This chain joins TRBV15 and TRBJ2-5; D is unclear. The CDR3 runs to 13 residues. Germline CDR1 LNHNV, CDR2 YYDKDF (reference sequence). V shed 1 base and J shed 3 bases, with 6 bases lying between them. CDR3 in DNA: TGTGCCACCAGCAGAGGTTTAGAAGAGACCCAGTACTTC. The encoded protein is CATSRGLEETQYF.

This rearrangement joins TRBV6-1 to TRBJ2-3, with D possibly being TRBD1 (6 bases). Trimming left V 3 bases short and J 2 bases short, with 15 bases between. Germline values: CDR1 MNHNS, CDR2 SASEGT. The CDR3 consists of 16 residues. The CDR3 reads CASSEGTRASTDTQYF. The CDR3 bases are TGTGCCAGCAGTGAGGGGACACGCGCTTCCACAGATACGCAGTATTTT.

The chain has TRBV28 and TRBJ2-3; TRBD1 aligns across 7 bases. CDR1 and CDR2 from the germline V gene are MDHEN and SYDVKM. The V segment lost 6 bases and the J segment 3 bases; nucleotides outside the gene matches: 15. The CDR3 contains 17 residues. This chain's CDR3 is CASSHPDQGELTDTQYF. CDR3 coding DNA: TGTGCCAGCAGCCACCCCGATCAGGGGGAGTTGACAGATACGCAGTATTTT.

The chain has TRBV29-1 and TRBJ2-7; either TRBD1 or TRBD2 may supply D (5 bases each). Trimming shortened V by 4 bases and J by 2 bases, and 9 bases separated the two germline ends. The CDR3 is 12 amino acids. Germline-derived CDR1 and CDR2 are SQVTM and ANQGSEA. CDR3 in DNA: TGCAGCGTTGTGGGACCCACCTACGAGCAGTACTTC. Its translation: CSVVGPTYEQYF.

CDR3 protein: CASFSGTGANVLTF. CDR3 nucleotide sequence: TGCGCCAGCTTTTCAGGGACTGGGGCCAACGTCCTGACTTTC. V usage is TRBV10-2 and J usage is TRBJ2-6, with D possibly being TRBD1 (5 bases). Germline V lookup: CDR1 WSHSY, CDR2 SAAADI. V was trimmed by 8 bases and J by 2 bases, leaving 10 bases between them. There are 14 residues in the CDR3.